The 13 T cell receptor beta chains below all came from one sample that was sequenced in a study of human T cells and chemical hapten exposure. MiXCR, applied by TCRdb to the RACE reads, yields one record per CDR3 protein. The repertoire holds about 380,000 distinct CDR3 sequences, with approximately 5% as singletons. Time point in this sample: pre-sensitization, week 0. Sample treatment: therapeutic diphenylcyclopropenone sensitization with weekly scalp DPC. The starting material was whole blood, obtained in connection with sensitization to the hapten diphenylcyclopropenone (DPC). Receptors originate from a woman aged 50 to 65 with alopecia areata. Some clones in this sample may be carry-over from other donors' samples.

This clonotype was seen a handful of times. The chain couples TRBV14 to TRBJ1-1, with D perhaps TRBD1 (6 bases). The germline gives CDR1 SGHDN, CDR2 FVKESK. The CDR3 runs to 15 residues. V gave up 3 bases and J gave up 1 base, with 12 bases separating them. CDR3: CASSHRGRGNTEAFF. The CDR3 coding sequence is TGTGCCAGCAGCCATAGGGGCAGGGGGAACACTGAAGCTTTCTTT.

A remark on this clonotype: With a much larger clone just one base away, this may be a read error. The chain recombines TRBV12-3 or TRBV12-4 with TRBJ2-1; 11 bases agree with TRBD2. This CDR3 is 15 amino acids long. The V gene end was trimmed by 5 bases and the J gene end by 9 bases; junction bases not matched to a gene: 9. This CDR3 reads CASSKLAGVVVEQFF. Written as DNA, the CDR3 is TGTGCCAGCAGTAAACTAGCGGGGGTGGTTGTTGAGCAGTTCTTC.

This clonotype has ten or more counts. The CDR3 loop is CASSDRPTDTQYF. The CDR3 DNA reads TGTGCCAGTAGTGACAGGCCCACAGATACGCAGTATTTT. The chain joins TRBV19 to TRBJ2-3; perhaps TRBD1 as D (6 bases). CDR3 length equals 13 residues. The germline gives CDR1 LNHDA, CDR2 SQIVND (reference sequence). V lost 5 bases to trimming and J lost 2 bases, with 8 bases between them.

This clonotype was counted ten times or more. The chain is built from TRBV2 and TRBJ2-2; possible D gene TRBD1, 6 bases. The CDR3 has 14 residues. V dropped 7 bases and J dropped 2 bases, with 11 bases sitting between them. The V gene's germline CDR1 is SNHLY and CDR2 FYNNEI. The CDR3 bases are TGTGCCAGCATTCGGGACACCAACACCGGGGAGCTGTTTTTT. Translation: CASIRDTNTGELFF. The full variable domain, rest sourced from reference TRBV2 and TRBJ2-2, is EPEVTQTPSHQVTQMGQEVILRCVPISNHLYFYWYRQILGQKVEFLVSFYNNEISEKSEIFDDQFSVERPDGSNFTLKIRSTKLEDSAMYFCASIRDTNTGELFFGEGSRLTVL.

This clonotype was seen repeatedly, ten times or more. This chain joins TRBV28 and TRBJ2-1; 11 nucleotides match TRBD2. CDR3 length: 15 residues. Per the germline V gene, CDR1 is MDHEN and CDR2 is SYDVKM. Trimming cost V 5 bases and J 7 bases; bases outside gene matches: 7. The CDR3 sequence is CASSPSGRIQNEQFF. The CDR3 bases are TGTGCCAGCAGTCCTAGCGGGAGGATTCAGAATGAGCAGTTCTTC.

This clonotype was seen more than once but under ten times. The chain has TRBV12-3 or TRBV12-4 and TRBJ1-2, with no clear D. The CDR3 totals 12 residues. Trimming stripped 2 bases from V and 6 bases from J, with 7 bases between. CDR3 loop: CASSLFQNGYTF. The CDR3 bases are TGTGCCAGCAGTTTATTTCAGAATGGCTACACCTTC.

This clonotype was observed at least ten times. The V call is TRBV5-1, the J call TRBJ2-1; D remains ambiguous. There are 13 residues in the CDR3. The V end was cut by 2 bases, the J end by 0 bases, with 3 bases between. Germline CDR1 SGHRS, CDR2 YFSETQ. The CDR3 is CASSLTSYNEQFF. As DNA, the CDR3 is TGCGCCAGCAGCTTAACCTCCTACAATGAGCAGTTCTTC.

The sample holds one count of this clonotype. This chain links TRBV12-3 or TRBV12-4 with TRBJ1-2; 7 bases map to TRBD1. The CDR3 has 14 amino acids. V lost 5 bases, J lost 8 bases, and 11 bases stayed unmatched. The chain's CDR3 is CASSPNRGLMGYTF. CDR3 coding DNA: TGTGCCAGCAGTCCCAACAGGGGCTTGATGGGCTACACCTTC.

As for this clonotype: Likely a read error: the CDR3 ends without its conserved phenylalanine or tryptophan. V is TRBV7-9 and J is TRBJ1-5; a weak D match, TRBD1 (5 bases). Germline lookup yields CDR1 SEHNR and CDR2 FQNEAQ (reference sequence). The V and J ends lost 1 base and 6 bases respectively, with 7 bases between them. The CDR3 covers 13 residues. This CDR3 is CASSLGGLQPQHL. CDR3 sequence (DNA): TGTGCCAGCAGCTTAGGGGGACTTCAGCCCCAGCATCTT.

The table lists this clonotype with many counts. J is TRBJ2-3 and V is TRBV27, with D unclear. Trimming removed 5 bases from V and 5 bases from J, with 14 bases in between. There are 14 residues in the CDR3. Per the germline V gene, CDR1 is MNHEY and CDR2 is SMNVEV (reference sequence). CDR3 in amino acids: CASSPLLFGDTQYF. The CDR3 coding sequence is TGTGCCAGCAGTCCACTCTTATTTGGAGATACGCAGTATTTT.

This clonotype was found many times. The V call is TRBV3-1, the J call TRBJ2-1; D remains ambiguous. CDR1 LGHDT and CDR2 YNNKEL come from the germline V gene (reference sequence). Trimming left V 4 bases short and J 6 bases short, with 10 bases between. This CDR3 has 13 residues. As DNA, the CDR3 is TGTGCCAGCAGCCCACCCCCGGGCAATGAGCAGTTCTTC. Its translation: CASSPPPGNEQFF.

This clonotype was seen a few times. The chain uses TRBV19 and TRBJ1-2; TRBD1 aligns across 9 bases. V was pared by 5 bases and J by 5 bases, with 9 bases of the junction left unmatched. In germline, CDR1 is LNHDA, CDR2 SQIVND (reference sequence). The CDR3 covers 15 residues. The CDR3 region has the DNA TGTGCCAGTAGTTCTACAGGGGGCTTGAGGTATGGCTACACCTTC. It yields the protein CASSSTGGLRYGYTF.

This clonotype was counted many times. This rearrangement joins TRBV28 to TRBJ1-2; D not resolved. The CDR3 loop spans 12 amino acids. CDR1 and CDR2 from the germline V gene are MDHEN and SYDVKM. Trimming cost V 2 bases and J 3 bases, with 4 bases left between them. CDR3 protein: CASSLQHYGYTF. In DNA form, the CDR3 reads TGTGCCAGCAGTTTACAGCACTATGGCTACACCTTC.